Following are 3 T cell receptor beta chains from one sample sequenced in a study of CD4+ T cells in melanoma. The assay was immunoSEQ multiplex PCR, and TCRdb's table has in-frame clones only and misses some. The data show 20,000 to 25,000 clones, over 75% seen once. Sequencing used cells from a culture (not recorded whether cultured in vitro). Receptors originate from a human donor with melanoma.

The chain combines TRBV30 with TRBJ1-1; D is perhaps TRBD1 (5 bases). Germline V gene lookup returns CDR1 GTSNPN and CDR2 SVGIG (reference sequence). The CDR3 is 13 residues long. V was trimmed by 0 bases and J by 3 bases, leaving 8 bases between them. The CDR3 region has the DNA TGTGCCTGGAGTGTCGGGGGGGACACTGAAGCTTTCTTT. Its protein is CAWSVGGDTEAFF.

This chain joins TRBV27 and TRBJ1-6; D is ambiguous. Between the trimmed V and J ends, which lost 5 bases and 6 bases, there was a span of 8 bases. The germline V gene encodes CDR1 MNHEY and CDR2 SMNVEV (reference sequence). This CDR3 is 13 amino acids long. The CDR3 loop is CASSRNVNSPLHF. Written as DNA, the CDR3 is TGTGCCAGCAGTAGGAACGTTAATTCACCCCTCCACTTT.

The gene calls are TRBV10-3 and TRBJ1-1; 9 nucleotides agree with TRBD1. The CDR3 is 13 amino acids. Germline V gives CDR1 ENHRY, CDR2 SYGVKD. V was pared by 3 bases and J by 11 bases, with 7 bases of the junction left unmatched. The CDR3 spells CAISEGTGTWAFF. CDR3 sequence (DNA): TGTGCCATCAGTGAAGGGACAGGGACATGGGCTTTCTTT.